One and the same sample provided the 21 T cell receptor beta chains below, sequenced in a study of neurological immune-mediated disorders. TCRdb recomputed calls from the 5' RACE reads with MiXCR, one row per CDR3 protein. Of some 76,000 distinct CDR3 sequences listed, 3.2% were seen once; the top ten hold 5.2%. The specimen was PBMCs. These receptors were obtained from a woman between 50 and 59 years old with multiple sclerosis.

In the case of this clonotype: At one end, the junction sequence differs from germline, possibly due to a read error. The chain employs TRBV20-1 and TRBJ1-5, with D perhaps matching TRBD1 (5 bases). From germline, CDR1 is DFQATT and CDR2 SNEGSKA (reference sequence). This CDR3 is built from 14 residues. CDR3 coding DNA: TGCAGTGCTAGAACCGGTGGGGGATATAAGACCCAGAATTTT. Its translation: CSARTGGGYKTQNF.

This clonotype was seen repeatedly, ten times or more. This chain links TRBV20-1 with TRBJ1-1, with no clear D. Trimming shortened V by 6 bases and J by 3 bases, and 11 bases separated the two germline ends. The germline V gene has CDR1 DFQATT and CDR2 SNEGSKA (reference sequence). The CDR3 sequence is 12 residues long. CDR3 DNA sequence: TGCAGTGCCGCCGACGTTGACACTGAAGCTTTCTTT. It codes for CSAADVDTEAFF.

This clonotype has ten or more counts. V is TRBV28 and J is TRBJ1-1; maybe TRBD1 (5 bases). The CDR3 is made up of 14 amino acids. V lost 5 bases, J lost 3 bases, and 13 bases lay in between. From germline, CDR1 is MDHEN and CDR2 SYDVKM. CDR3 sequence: CASSRQGSYTEAFF. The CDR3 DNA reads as TGTGCCAGCAGTCGGCAGGGTTCCTACACTGAAGCTTTCTTT. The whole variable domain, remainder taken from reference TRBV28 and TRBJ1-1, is DVKVTQSSRYLVKRTGEKVFLECVQDMDHENMFWYRQDPGLGLRLIYFSYDVKMKEKGDIPEGYSVSREKKERFSLILESASTNQTSMYLCASSRQGSYTEAFFGQGTRLTVV.

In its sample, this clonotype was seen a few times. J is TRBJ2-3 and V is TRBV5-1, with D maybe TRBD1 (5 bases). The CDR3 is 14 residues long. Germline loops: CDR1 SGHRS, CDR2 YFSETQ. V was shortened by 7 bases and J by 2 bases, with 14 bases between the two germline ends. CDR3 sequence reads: CASASGRVTDTQYF. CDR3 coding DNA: TGCGCCAGCGCATCCGGCAGGGTCACAGATACGCAGTATTTT.

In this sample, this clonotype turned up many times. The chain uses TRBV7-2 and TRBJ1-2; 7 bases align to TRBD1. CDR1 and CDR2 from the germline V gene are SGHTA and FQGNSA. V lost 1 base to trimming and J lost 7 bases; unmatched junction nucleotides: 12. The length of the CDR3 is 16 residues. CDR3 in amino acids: CASSLGPGDRGPGYTF. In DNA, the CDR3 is TGTGCCAGCAGCTTAGGACCGGGGGATAGGGGGCCTGGCTACACCTTC.

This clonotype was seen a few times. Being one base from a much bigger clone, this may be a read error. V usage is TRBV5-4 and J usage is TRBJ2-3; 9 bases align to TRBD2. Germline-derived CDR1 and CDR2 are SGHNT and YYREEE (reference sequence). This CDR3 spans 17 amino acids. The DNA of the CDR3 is TGTGCCAGCAGCTTCGGAGCGGGACTAGCAACCTCAGATAAGCAGTATTTT. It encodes CASSFGAGLATSDKQYF.

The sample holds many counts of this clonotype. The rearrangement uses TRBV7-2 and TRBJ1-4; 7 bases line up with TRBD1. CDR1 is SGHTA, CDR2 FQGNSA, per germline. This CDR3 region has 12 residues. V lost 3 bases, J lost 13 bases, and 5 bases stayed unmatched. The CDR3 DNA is TGTGCCAGCAGCTTGACAGGGAAGTTACTGTTTTTT. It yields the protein CASSLTGKLLFF.

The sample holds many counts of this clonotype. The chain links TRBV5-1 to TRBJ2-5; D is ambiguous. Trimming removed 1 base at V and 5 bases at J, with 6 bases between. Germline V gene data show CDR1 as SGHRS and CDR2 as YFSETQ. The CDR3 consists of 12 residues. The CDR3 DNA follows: TGCGCCAGCAGCTTGAATTGGGAGACCCAGTACTTC. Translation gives CASSLNWETQYF. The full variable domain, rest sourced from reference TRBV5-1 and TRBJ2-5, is KAGVTQTPRYLIKTRGQQVTLSCSPISGHRSVSWYQQTPGQGLQFLFEYFSETQRNKGNFPGRFSGRQFSNSRSEMNVSTLELGDSALYLCASSLNWETQYFGPGTRLLVL.

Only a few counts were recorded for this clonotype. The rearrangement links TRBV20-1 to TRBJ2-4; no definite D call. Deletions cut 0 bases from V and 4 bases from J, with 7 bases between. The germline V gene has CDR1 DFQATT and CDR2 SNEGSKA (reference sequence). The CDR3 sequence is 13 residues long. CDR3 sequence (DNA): TGCAGTGCTAGAGATGAAGGGAAAAACATTCAGTACTTC. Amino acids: CSARDEGKNIQYF.

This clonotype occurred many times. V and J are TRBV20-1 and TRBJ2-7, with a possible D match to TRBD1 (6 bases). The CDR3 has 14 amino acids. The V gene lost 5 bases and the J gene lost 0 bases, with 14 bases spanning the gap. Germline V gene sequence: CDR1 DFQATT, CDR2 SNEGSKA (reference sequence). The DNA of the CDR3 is TGCAGTGCTTGGACTTCGGACAGCTCCTACGAGCAGTACTTC. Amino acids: CSAWTSDSSYEQYF.

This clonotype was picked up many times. CDR3: CSAARGGTDTQYF. Here the CDR3 DNA reads TGCAGTGCGGCGAGGGGGGGCACAGATACGCAGTATTTT. V is TRBV20-1 and J is TRBJ2-3; D may match TRBD1 or TRBD2 (6 bases each). The CDR3 length is 13 residues. V gave up 6 bases and J gave up 1 base, with 11 bases separating them. Per the germline V gene, CDR1 is DFQATT and CDR2 is SNEGSKA (reference sequence).

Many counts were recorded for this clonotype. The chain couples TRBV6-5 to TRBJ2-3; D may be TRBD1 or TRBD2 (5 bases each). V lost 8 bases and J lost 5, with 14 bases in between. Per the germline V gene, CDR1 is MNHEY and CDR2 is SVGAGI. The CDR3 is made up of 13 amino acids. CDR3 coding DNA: TGTGCCAGCCGCAGGAATGGGGGAGATACGCAGTATTTT. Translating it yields CASRRNGGDTQYF.

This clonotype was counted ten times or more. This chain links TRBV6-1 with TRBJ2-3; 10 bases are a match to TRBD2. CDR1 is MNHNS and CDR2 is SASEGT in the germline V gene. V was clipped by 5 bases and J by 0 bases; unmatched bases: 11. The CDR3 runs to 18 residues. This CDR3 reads CASSPSGGGLTSTDTQYF. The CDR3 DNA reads TGTGCCAGCAGTCCTAGCGGGGGAGGACTAACTAGCACAGATACGCAGTATTTT.

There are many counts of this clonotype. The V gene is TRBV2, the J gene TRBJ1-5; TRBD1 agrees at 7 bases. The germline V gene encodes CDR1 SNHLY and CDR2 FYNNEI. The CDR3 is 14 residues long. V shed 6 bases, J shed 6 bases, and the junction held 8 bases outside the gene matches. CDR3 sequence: CASSQTGVAQPQHF. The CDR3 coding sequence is TGTGCCAGCAGCCAAACAGGGGTTGCTCAGCCCCAGCATTTT. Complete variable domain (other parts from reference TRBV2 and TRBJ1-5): EPEVTQTPSHQVTQMGQEVILRCVPISNHLYFYWYRQILGQKVEFLVSFYNNEISEKSEIFDDQFSVERPDGSNFTLKIRSTKLEDSAMYFCASSQTGVAQPQHFGDGTRLSIL.

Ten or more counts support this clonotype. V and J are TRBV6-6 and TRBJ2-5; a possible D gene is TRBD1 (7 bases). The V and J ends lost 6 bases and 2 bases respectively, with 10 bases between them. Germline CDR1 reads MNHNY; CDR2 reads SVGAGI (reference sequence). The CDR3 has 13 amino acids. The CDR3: CASSRGEQETQYF. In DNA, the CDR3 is TGTGCCAGCAGCAGGGGGGAGCAAGAGACCCAGTACTTC.

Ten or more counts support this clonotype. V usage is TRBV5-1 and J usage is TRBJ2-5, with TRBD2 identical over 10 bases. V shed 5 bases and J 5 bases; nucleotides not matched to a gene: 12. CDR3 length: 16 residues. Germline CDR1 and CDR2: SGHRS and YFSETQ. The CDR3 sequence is CASRRGAGGPEETQYF. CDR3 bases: TGCGCCAGCAGGAGAGGAGCGGGGGGGCCGGAGGAGACCCAGTACTTC.

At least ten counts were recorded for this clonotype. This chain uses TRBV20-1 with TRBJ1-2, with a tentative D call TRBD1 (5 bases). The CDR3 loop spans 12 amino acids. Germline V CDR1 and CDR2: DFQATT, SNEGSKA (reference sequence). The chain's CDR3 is CRPTNGDSGYTF. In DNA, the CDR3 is TGCAGACCCACTAACGGCGACAGTGGCTACACCTTC.

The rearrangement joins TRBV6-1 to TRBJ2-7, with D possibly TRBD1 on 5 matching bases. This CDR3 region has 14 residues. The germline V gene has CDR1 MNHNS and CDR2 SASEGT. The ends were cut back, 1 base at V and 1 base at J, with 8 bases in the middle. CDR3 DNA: TGTGCCAGCAGTGAAGGCGCAGGGTCCTACGAGCAGTACTTC. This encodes CASSEGAGSYEQYF.

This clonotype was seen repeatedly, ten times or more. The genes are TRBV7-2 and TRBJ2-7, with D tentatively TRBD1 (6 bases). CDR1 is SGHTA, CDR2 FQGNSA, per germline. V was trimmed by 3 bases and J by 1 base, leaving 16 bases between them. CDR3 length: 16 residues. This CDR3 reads CASSFSGGTVSYEQYF. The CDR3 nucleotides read TGTGCCAGCAGCTTCTCTGGGGGCACAGTTTCCTACGAGCAGTACTTC.

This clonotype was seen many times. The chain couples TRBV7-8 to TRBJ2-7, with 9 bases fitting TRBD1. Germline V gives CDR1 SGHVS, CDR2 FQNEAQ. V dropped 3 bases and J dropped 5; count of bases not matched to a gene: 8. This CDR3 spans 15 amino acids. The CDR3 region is CASSFTGTGTNEQYF. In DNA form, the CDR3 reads TGTGCCAGCAGCTTTACCGGGACAGGGACAAACGAGCAGTACTTC. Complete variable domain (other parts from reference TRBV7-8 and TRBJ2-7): GAGVSQSPRYKVAKRGQDVALRCDPISGHVSLFWYQQALGQGPEFLTYFQNEAQLDKSGLPSDRFFAERPEGSVSTLKIQRTQQEDSAVYLCASSFTGTGTNEQYFGPGTRLTVT.

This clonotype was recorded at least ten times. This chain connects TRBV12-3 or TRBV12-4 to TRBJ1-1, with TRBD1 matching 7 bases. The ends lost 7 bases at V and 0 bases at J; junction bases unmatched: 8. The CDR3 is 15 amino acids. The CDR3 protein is CASTRGGGLNTEAFF. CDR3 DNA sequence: TGTGCCAGCACCCGGGGAGGGGGCCTGAACACTGAAGCTTTCTTT.